Listed here are 26 T cell receptor beta chains from one sample, sequenced in a study of T cell repertoires in cytomegalovirus infection. MiXCR, run by TCRdb on the reads, gives a single entry per CDR3 protein. The table records 200,000 to 250,000 distinct CDR3 sequences, roughly 22% of them present only once. The sequenced material came from CD8+ T cells from PBMCs. These receptors all come from a human donor in good health (CMV status not recorded). Some clones in this sample may be carry-over from other donors' samples.

The V and J genes are TRBV20-1 and TRBJ2-7, with D hard to call. The CDR3 length is 11 residues. The V end lost 5 bases, the J end lost 6 bases, and 11 bases lay between the germline ends. Per the germline V gene, CDR1 is DFQATT and CDR2 is SNEGSKA (reference sequence). The DNA of the CDR3 is TGCAGTGCTGGGCTAGTAGGCGAGCAGTACTTC. It yields the protein CSAGLVGEQYF.

The chain links TRBV7-8 to TRBJ2-5, with D possibly matching TRBD1 (6 bases). Germline V gene lookup returns CDR1 SGHVS and CDR2 FQNEAQ. V lost 0 bases, J lost 2 bases, and 19 bases lay in between. The CDR3 totals 18 residues. The CDR3: CASSLAPDSDPEQETQYF. CDR3 nucleotides: TGTGCCAGCAGCTTAGCCCCGGACAGCGACCCAGAGCAAGAGACCCAGTACTTC.

Many counts were recorded for this clonotype. V and J are TRBV28 and TRBJ2-1, with 9 bases that match TRBD1. The CDR3 covers 20 residues. The germline gives CDR1 MDHEN, CDR2 SYDVKM. J lost 0 bases, V lost 6 bases, and 18 bases had no gene match. The DNA for the CDR3 is TGTGCCAGCAGCCCCTACCGTGCACTGGACAGGGGATACTCCTACAATGAGCAGTTCTTC. Amino acid sequence: CASSPYRALDRGYSYNEQFF.

Details on this clonotype: Since a much larger clone is just one base distant, this may be a read error. The CDR3 spells CANSPGGPIGDTQYF. The CDR3 bases are TGCGCCAACAGCCCGGGGGGGCCCATCGGTGATACGCAGTATTTT. The rearrangement joins TRBV4-1 to TRBJ2-3; 8 nucleotides match TRBD2. The CDR3 covers 15 residues. In germline, CDR1 is MGHRA, CDR2 YSYEKL.

This clonotype was recorded many times. This sequence joins TRBV3-1 and TRBJ1-1; the D is unclear. CDR3 length: 15 residues. Germline CDR1 is LGHDT and CDR2 is YNNKEL (reference sequence). Deletions cut 4 bases from V and 2 bases from J, with 14 bases between. The CDR3 nucleotides read TGTGCCAGCAGCCGAAAAAAAGTGGGTAACACTGAAGCTTTCTTT. It translates to CASSRKKVGNTEAFF.

This clonotype was seen a few times. V is TRBV28 and J is TRBJ1-2; 7 nucleotides align to TRBD1. The V and J ends lost 3 bases and 8 bases, in that order; junction bases with no gene match: 9. Germline V gives CDR1 MDHEN, CDR2 SYDVKM. The CDR3 length is 14 residues. The CDR3, as DNA: TGTGCCAGCAGTTTCCATCAGGGGGGCGACGGCTACACCTTC. It codes for CASSFHQGGDGYTF.

CDR3 region: CASSPVHDFGYTF. CDR3 nucleotides: TGTGCCAGCAGCCCAGTTCATGACTTTGGCTACACCTTC. V is TRBV28 and J is TRBJ1-2; D is undetermined. V was shortened by 6 bases and J by 7 bases, with 15 bases between the two germline ends. In germline, CDR1 is MDHEN, CDR2 SYDVKM. The CDR3 spans 13 residues.

In this sample, this clonotype turned up a few times. The chain recombines TRBV2 with TRBJ2-5; D may be TRBD1 (5 bases). This CDR3 comprises 15 residues. The germline CDR1 and CDR2 sequences are SNHLY and FYNNEI. V lost 5 bases and J lost 1, with 14 bases in between. The CDR3 DNA sequence: TGTGCCAGCAGTCTTCAGGGCGGTCTCCAAGAGACCCAGTACTTC. This gives the protein CASSLQGGLQETQYF.

This clonotype has a handful of counts. The V call is TRBV6-5, the J call TRBJ2-7, with D tentatively TRBD1 (5 bases). Trimming pared 4 bases from V and 2 bases from J, leaving 12 bases between. This CDR3 region has 14 residues. Per the germline V gene, CDR1 is MNHEY and CDR2 is SVGAGI. The CDR3 is CASSSGRYPYEQYF. CDR3 in DNA: TGTGCCAGCAGTTCAGGGCGTTACCCCTACGAGCAGTACTTC.

J is TRBJ1-4 and V is TRBV13; unclear D gene. The CDR3 consists of 14 residues. With 4 bases removed from V and 8 bases from J, the gap between germline ends came to 14 bases. Looked up from germline, CDR1 is PRHDT and CDR2 is FYEKMQ (reference sequence). The CDR3 reads CASSSGLEEEKLFF. In nucleotides, the CDR3 is TGTGCCAGCAGCTCGGGCCTGGAGGAGGAAAAACTGTTTTTT.

The chain employs TRBV6-6 and TRBJ2-7; tentatively, D is TRBD1 (6 bases). The CDR3 contains 17 residues. Between the trimmed V and J ends, which lost 0 bases and 5 bases, there was a span of 20 bases. From germline, CDR1 is MNHNY and CDR2 SVGAGI (reference sequence). The DNA of the CDR3 is TGTGCCAGCAGTTACTCGATTCTCCTAAAGGGGGAAAACGAGCAGTACTTC. Translation gives CASSYSILLKGENEQYF.

This clonotype was seen a few times. The chain links TRBV7-6 to TRBJ2-4; D is undetermined. The germline V gene encodes CDR1 SGHVS and CDR2 FNYEAQ. V was clipped by 5 bases and J by 3 bases, with 8 bases between them. This CDR3 spans 13 amino acids. In nucleotides, the CDR3 is TGTGCCAGCAGCCTCGGTGGCAAAAACATTCAGTACTTC. This codes for CASSLGGKNIQYF.

This chain joins TRBV12-3 or TRBV12-4 and TRBJ2-3, with D perhaps matching TRBD2 (6 bases). The CDR3 is made up of 16 amino acids. V dropped 4 bases and J dropped 1 base, with 15 bases sitting between them. CDR3 nucleotides: TGTGCCAGCAGTTCCCCGGAGGGGCGGGGCACAGATACGCAGTATTTT. It encodes CASSSPEGRGTDTQYF.

There are a few counts of this clonotype. The chain has TRBV15 and TRBJ2-1, with a possible D match to TRBD2 (5 bases). The V and J ends lost 0 bases and 0 bases respectively, with 9 bases between them. This CDR3 region has 16 residues. Germline V lookup: CDR1 LNHNV, CDR2 YYDKDF (reference sequence). CDR3: CATSRDLGDSYNEQFF. The CDR3 coding sequence is TGTGCCACCAGCAGAGATCTCGGGGACTCCTACAATGAGCAGTTCTTC. Drawing the rest from reference TRBV15 and TRBJ2-1, the complete variable domain is DAMVIQNPRYQVTQFGKPVTLSCSQTLNHNVMYWYQQKSSQAPKLLFHYYDKDFNNEADTPDNFQSRRPNTSFCFLDIRSPGLGDTAMYLCATSRDLGDSYNEQFFGPGTRLTVL.

This clonotype was found a few times. V gene TRBV11-2 combines with J gene TRBJ2-3, with no clear D. The germline gives CDR1 SGHAT, CDR2 FQNNGV. The germline V and J ends were trimmed by 3 bases and 0 bases, with 10 bases remaining between them. The CDR3 is made up of 15 amino acids. The CDR3 DNA reads as TGTGCCAGCAGCTTTGGACCGGGCAGCACAGATACGCAGTATTTT. Its protein is CASSFGPGSTDTQYF.

The chain joins TRBV13 to TRBJ1-2; D is possibly TRBD1 (5 bases). Germline assignment: CDR1 PRHDT and CDR2 FYEKMQ (reference sequence). The CDR3 extends over 14 amino acids. The V and J ends lost 5 bases and 8 bases respectively, with 18 bases between them. This chain's CDR3 is CASSPGRTSHGYTF. The CDR3 DNA reads TGTGCCAGCAGCCCGGGACGGACGTCTCACGGCTACACCTTC.

The CDR3 bases are TGTGCCAGCAGTGTACTAGCGGGGATATACAATGAGCAGTTCTTC. It specifies CASSVLAGIYNEQFF. The chain has TRBV2 and TRBJ2-1; the match to TRBD2 covers 10 bases. CDR1 is SNHLY and CDR2 is FYNNEI in the germline V gene. This CDR3 comprises 15 residues. J was trimmed by 4 bases and V by 4 bases; bases with no gene match: 4.

This clonotype was seen many times. The gene calls are TRBV28 and TRBJ1-6; tentative D call: TRBD1 (5 bases). Looked up from germline, CDR1 is MDHEN and CDR2 is SYDVKM. V gave up 1 base and J gave up 7 bases, with 11 bases separating them. This CDR3 spans 15 amino acids. CDR3 nucleotides: TGTGCCAGCAGTTTATATCGGGGGGAAAATTCACCCCTCCACTTT. This translates into CASSLYRGENSPLHF.

This clonotype was seen repeatedly, ten times or more. V usage is TRBV12-3 or TRBV12-4 and J usage is TRBJ1-1; possible D gene TRBD1, 6 bases. With 5 bases removed from V and 5 bases from J, the gap between germline ends came to 21 bases. This CDR3 has 16 amino acids. CDR3 loop: CASSPSDGTQGTEAFF. The CDR3 DNA follows: TGTGCCAGCAGTCCGTCCGACGGGACCCAGGGGACTGAAGCTTTCTTT.

The rearrangement links TRBV6-6 to TRBJ2-3, with 9 bases aligning to TRBD2. The trim removed 6 bases at V and 0 bases at J, leaving 10 bases unmatched. Per the germline V gene, CDR1 is MNHNY and CDR2 is SVGAGI (reference sequence). CDR3 size: 17 residues. The CDR3 coding sequence is TGTGCCAGCAGATTAACAAATCTAGCGGGGAGCACAGATACGCAGTATTTT. Translation gives CASRLTNLAGSTDTQYF.

The CDR3 coding sequence is TGTGCCAGCAGCTACCGACAGGAAGAAGCTTTCTTT. It yields the protein CASSYRQEEAFF. The chain combines TRBV2 with TRBJ1-1; perhaps TRBD1 as D (6 bases). CDR1 and CDR2 from the germline V gene are SNHLY and FYNNEI. V was clipped by 6 bases and J by 8 bases, with 13 bases between them. CDR3 length equals 12 residues.

The chain is built from TRBV20-1 and TRBJ1-1; unclear D gene. This CDR3 has 11 residues. CDR1 is DFQATT, CDR2 SNEGSKA, per germline (reference sequence). V shed 3 bases and J shed 5 bases, with 7 bases lying between them. CDR3 nucleotides: TGCAGTGCTAGTTCCGGAACTGAAGCTTTCTTT. Its protein product is CSASSGTEAFF.

The chain has TRBV19 and TRBJ2-7; TRBD2 matches at 7 bases. CDR1 is LNHDA and CDR2 is SQIVND in the germline V gene (reference sequence). V lost 0 bases and J lost 6; bases outside the gene matches: 8. The CDR3 extends over 15 amino acids. CDR3 DNA sequence: TGTGCCAGTAGTATAGATGGACTAGACCCCGTCGAGCAGTACTTC. It is translated as CASSIDGLDPVEQYF.

This clonotype has just one count. V usage is TRBV10-3 and J usage is TRBJ2-3, with a possible D match to TRBD1 (5 bases). Germline V gene lookup returns CDR1 ENHRY and CDR2 SYGVKD. This CDR3 contains 13 residues. V was clipped by 11 bases and J by 0 bases, with 12 bases between them. CDR3 protein: CALGRDSTDTQYF. The CDR3 nucleotides are TGTGCCCTAGGCAGGGATAGCACAGATACGCAGTATTTT.

The table lists this clonotype with many counts. J is TRBJ1-2 and V is TRBV9; 8 nucleotides match TRBD1. Germline V lookup: CDR1 SGDLS, CDR2 YYNGEE. Losses at the gene ends were 4 bases for V and 3 bases for J; bases not matched to a gene: 2. The CDR3 covers 13 residues. Here the CDR3 DNA reads TGTGCCAGCAGCCAGGGACAGGACTATGGCTACACCTTC. Its translation: CASSQGQDYGYTF.

The chain recombines TRBV27 with TRBJ2-3; 11 bases are a match to TRBD2. The germline V gene encodes CDR1 MNHEY and CDR2 SMNVEV (reference sequence). The CDR3 contains 15 residues. Trimming took 3 bases from V and 5 from J; bases not matched to a gene: 4. In DNA, the CDR3 is TGTGCCAGCAGTTTTGAGACTAGCGGGGTAGATACGCAGTATTTT. This translates into CASSFETSGVDTQYF.